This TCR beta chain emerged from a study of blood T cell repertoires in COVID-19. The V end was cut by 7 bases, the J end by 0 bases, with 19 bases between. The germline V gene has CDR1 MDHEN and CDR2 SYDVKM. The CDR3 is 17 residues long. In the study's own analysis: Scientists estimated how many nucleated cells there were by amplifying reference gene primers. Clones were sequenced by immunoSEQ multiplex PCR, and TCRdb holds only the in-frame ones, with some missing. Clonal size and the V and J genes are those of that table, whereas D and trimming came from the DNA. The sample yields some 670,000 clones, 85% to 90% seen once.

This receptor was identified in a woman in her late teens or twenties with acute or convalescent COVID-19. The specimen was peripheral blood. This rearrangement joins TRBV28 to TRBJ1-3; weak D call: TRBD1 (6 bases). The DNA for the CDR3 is TGTGCCAGCACCCCGCCGGGACACCCTGACTCTGGAAACACCATATATTTT. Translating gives CASTPPGHPDSGNTIYF.